Shown below are 29 T cell receptor beta chains from a single sample sequenced in a study of blood T cell repertoires in COVID-19. This table comes from immunoSEQ multiplex PCR, and its TCRdb copy is limited to in-frame clones, with some not included. The sample contains approximately 200,000 clones, around nine tenths of which appear only once. The specimen was PBMCs or T cells enriched from blood (not recorded which). The receptors here all came from a woman aged 25 to 39 who had been exposed to COVID-19.

J is TRBJ1-4 and V is TRBV2; TRBD1 is a possible D gene (6 bases). The germline V gene has CDR1 SNHLY and CDR2 FYNNEI. Trimming removed 8 bases at V and 5 bases at J, with 15 bases between. This CDR3 is built from 14 residues. The CDR3 DNA is TGTGCCAGCCTCCCCCCAGGGGTAAATGAAAAACTGTTTTTT. The encoded protein is CASLPPGVNEKLFF.

This clone came up once. This chain uses TRBV5-8 with TRBJ2-7, with 9 bases fitting TRBD1. The germline CDR1 and CDR2 sequences are SGHTS and YDEGEE. CDR3 length equals 16 residues. With V trimmed by 3 bases and J by 3 bases, 10 bases remained unmatched. The CDR3 loop is CASSSRAGTGNYEQYF. The CDR3 DNA reads as TGTGCCAGCAGCTCTCGTGCCGGGACAGGGAACTACGAGCAGTACTTC.

The J gene is TRBJ1-1, the V gene TRBV15, with a tentative D call TRBD1 (6 bases). The germline V gene has CDR1 LNHNV and CDR2 YYDKDF (reference sequence). The CDR3 totals 15 residues. V was clipped by 0 bases and J by 0 bases, with 8 bases between them. Here the CDR3 reads CATSRDQGLNTEAFF. The DNA of the CDR3 is TGTGCCACCAGCAGAGACCAGGGGCTGAACACTGAAGCTTTCTTT.

The chain uses TRBV11-2 and TRBJ1-1; D is perhaps TRBD1 (6 bases). V was cut by 3 bases and J by 4 bases, with 12 bases left in between. Looked up from germline, CDR1 is SGHAT and CDR2 is FQNNGV. The CDR3 extends over 14 amino acids. Here the CDR3 reads CASSFPGVGTEAFF. Written as DNA, the CDR3 is TGTGCCAGCAGCTTTCCAGGGGTTGGCACTGAAGCTTTCTTT.

V usage is TRBV11-3 and J usage is TRBJ2-2; D is perhaps TRBD2 (7 bases). This CDR3 is 16 amino acids long. The germline gives CDR1 SGHNT, CDR2 YENEEA. The V and J ends lost 4 bases and 6 bases respectively, with 18 bases between them. The chain's CDR3 is CASSSGGQSLAGELFF. The CDR3, as DNA: TGTGCCAGCAGCTCGGGGGGCCAGTCGTTGGCCGGGGAGCTGTTTTTT.

This chain connects TRBV11-3 to TRBJ1-6; D call uncertain. The germline CDR1 and CDR2 sequences are SGHNT and YENEEA. V was trimmed by 5 bases and J by 7 bases, leaving 15 bases between them. The CDR3 totals 15 residues. CDR3 in amino acids: CASSHGNPENSPLHF. CDR3 bases: TGTGCCAGCAGCCACGGAAATCCGGAGAATTCACCCCTCCACTTT.

The sample holds a few counts of this clone. V usage is TRBV2 and J usage is TRBJ1-2, with D unresolved. Germline V gene sequence: CDR1 SNHLY, CDR2 FYNNEI. CDR3 length: 12 amino acids. V was clipped by 4 bases and J by 6 bases, with 9 bases between them. The CDR3: CASSGGGNGYTF. The CDR3 DNA reads as TGTGCCAGCAGTGGGGGAGGGAATGGCTACACCTTC. The variable domain in full, with the rest retrieved from reference TRBV2 and TRBJ1-2, is EPEVTQTPSHQVTQMGQEVILRCVPISNHLYFYWYRQILGQKVEFLVSFYNNEISEKSEIFDDQFSVERPDGSNFTLKIRSTKLEDSAMYFCASSGGGNGYTFGSGTRLTVV.

The gene calls are TRBV30 and TRBJ1-3; unclear D gene. V lost 1 base and J lost 2, with 9 bases in between. The V gene's germline CDR1 is GTSNPN and CDR2 SVGIG (reference sequence). The CDR3 extends over 14 amino acids. CDR3 bases: TGTGCCTGGAGTGACGGGTTAACTGGAAACACCATATATTTT. Translated: CAWSDGLTGNTIYF.

This clone turned up a few times. The V call is TRBV11-2, the J call TRBJ2-1; 7 bases line up with TRBD1. CDR3 length: 14 residues. Trimming took 3 bases from V and 13 from J; bases not matched to a gene: 12. Germline-derived CDR1 and CDR2 are SGHAT and FQNNGV. The CDR3: CASSFQRQGKKQFF. The CDR3 DNA is TGTGCCAGCAGCTTCCAAAGACAGGGAAAGAAACAGTTCTTC.

Comment on this clone: The sample carries other DNA sequences with the same CDR3. V gene TRBV27 combines with J gene TRBJ2-7; 8 bases map to TRBD1. The CDR3 is made up of 13 amino acids. With V trimmed by 2 bases and J by 4 bases, 1 base remained unmatched. CDR1 is MNHEY and CDR2 is SMNVEV in the germline V gene (reference sequence). CDR3 nucleotides: TGTGCCAGCAGTTTAGACAGGGGTTACGAGCAGTACTTC. Its protein is CASSLDRGYEQYF.

The rearrangement uses TRBV30 and TRBJ1-2, with TRBD1 matching over 8 bases. Trimming at V came to 1 base and at J to 8 bases, leaving 3 bases not matched to a gene. The CDR3 consists of 12 residues. In germline, CDR1 is GTSNPN, CDR2 SVGIG (reference sequence). The CDR3 bases are TGTGCCTGGAGTGCCGGGACAGGAGGCTACACCTTC. Encoded protein: CAWSAGTGGYTF.

This rearrangement joins TRBV7-6 to TRBJ2-1; D perhaps matches TRBD2 (5 bases). Germline values: CDR1 SGHVS, CDR2 FNYEAQ. Trimming removed 8 bases from V and 4 bases from J, with 18 bases in between. This CDR3 is built from 15 residues. The CDR3 DNA follows: TGTGCCAGCGCTCCTCGGGGTTATGGGTACAATGAGCAGTTCTTC. The encoded protein is CASAPRGYGYNEQFF.

The chain recombines TRBV29-1 with TRBJ1-1; unclear D gene. V was pared by 4 bases and J by 1 base, with 10 bases between. Germline V gives CDR1 SQVTM, CDR2 ANQGSEA. The CDR3 runs 13 residues. CDR3 in amino acids: CSVAAQANTEAFF. The CDR3 DNA follows: TGCAGCGTTGCCGCGCAGGCGAACACTGAAGCTTTCTTT.

This chain uses TRBV9 with TRBJ1-4, with unresolved D. This CDR3 region has 16 residues. With 4 bases removed from V and 3 bases from J, the gap between germline ends came to 16 bases. CDR1 and CDR2 from the germline V gene are SGDLS and YYNGEE. The CDR3, as DNA: TGTGCCAGCAGCCCCCGCGAGGTGTTGGCTAATGAAAAACTGTTTTTT. It encodes CASSPREVLANEKLFF.

The chain has TRBV21-1 and TRBJ1-2; the tabulated D call, TRBD1, remains unverified against the DNA. TRBV21-1 is a pseudogene locus. CDR3 length: 19 residues. The CDR3 bases are TGTGCCAGCAGCAAAGCCTCCCTGGCCTCGACAGGGTCGGTCTATGGCTACACCTTC. As protein: CASSKASLASTGSVYGYTF.

This chain joins TRBV9 and TRBJ2-5; 8 bases are a match to TRBD1. V shed 0 bases and J 7 bases; nucleotides not matched to a gene: 11. The CDR3 totals 16 residues. Germline-derived CDR1 and CDR2 are SGDLS and YYNGEE. CDR3 region: CASSVVAGGATGTQYF. CDR3 in DNA: TGTGCCAGCAGCGTAGTGGCAGGGGGCGCGACGGGGACCCAGTACTTC.

J is TRBJ1-2 and V is TRBV7-8; 8 nucleotides line up with TRBD1. Germline CDR1 is SGHVS and CDR2 is FQNEAQ. CDR3 length: 13 residues. The trim removed 6 bases at V and 7 bases at J, leaving 7 bases unmatched. The CDR3 loop is CASRPDRAGGYTF. The CDR3, as DNA: TGTGCCAGCAGGCCGGACAGGGCTGGTGGCTACACCTTC. Complete variable domain (other parts from reference TRBV7-8 and TRBJ1-2): GAGVSQSPRYKVAKRGQDVALRCDPISGHVSLFWYQQALGQGPEFLTYFQNEAQLDKSGLPSDRFFAERPEGSVSTLKIQRTQQEDSAVYLCASRPDRAGGYTFGSGTRLTVV.

This chain links TRBV3-1 (or the pseudogene TRBV3-2) with TRBJ2-7; D unresolved. The V gene lost 3 bases and the J gene lost 0 bases, with 9 bases spanning the gap. CDR1 and CDR2 (germline): LGHDT, YNNKEL (reference sequence). CDR3 length equals 14 residues. CDR3 nucleotide sequence: TGTGCCAGCAGCCAGTCTCTCGGCTCCTACGAGCAGTACTTC. It yields the protein CASSQSLGSYEQYF.

Regarding this clone: Germline and junction disagree at one end, which may indicate a read error. The chain carries TRBV4-2 and TRBJ2-1; 16 bases map to TRBD2. This CDR3 has 17 amino acids. Germline CDR1 and CDR2: LGHNA and YNFKEQ. CDR3 residues: CARSQYGTSGGAGEQFF. The CDR3 DNA reads as TGTGCCCGCAGCCAATATGGGACTAGCGGGGGGGCGGGTGAGCAGTTCTTC.

V usage is TRBV5-5 and J usage is TRBJ2-6; D not certain. There are 15 residues in the CDR3. Germline lookup yields CDR1 SGHKS and CDR2 YYEKEE (reference sequence). Trimming took 0 bases from V and 2 from J, leaving 6 bases between them. The CDR3 here is CASSLGIAGANVLTF. CDR3 DNA sequence: TGTGCCAGCAGCTTGGGAATAGCTGGGGCCAACGTCCTGACTTTC. The whole variable domain, filled in from reference TRBV5-5 and TRBJ2-6, reads DAGVTQSPTHLIKTRGQQVTLRCSPISGHKSVSWYQQVLGQGPQFIFQYYEKEERGRGNFPDRFSARQFPNYSSELNVNALLLGDSALYLCASSLGIAGANVLTFGAGSRLTVL.

Comment on this clone: Since a much larger clone is just one base distant, this may be a read error. The same CDR3 also results from other DNA sequences found in this sample. This sequence joins TRBV18 and TRBJ1-1; D remains unclear. Trimming cost V 0 bases and J 0 bases, with 5 bases left between them. The CDR3 runs to 14 residues. Germline CDR1 KGHSH, CDR2 LQKENI. The chain's CDR3 is CASSPPSVNTEAFF. The CDR3 bases are TGTGCCAGCTCACCACCGTCGGTGAACACTGAAGCTTTCTTT.

The rearrangement links TRBV3-1 (or the pseudogene TRBV3-2) to TRBJ2-2; TRBD2 is a possible D gene (5 bases). CDR1 is LGHDT and CDR2 is YNNKEL in the germline V gene (reference sequence). Trimming shortened V by 0 bases and J by 8 bases, and 10 bases separated the two germline ends. The CDR3 contains 14 residues. The DNA of the CDR3 is TGTGCCAGCAGCCAAGAACCGGGATGGGGGGAGCTGTTTTTT. Translated, it gives CASSQEPGWGELFF.

This sequence joins TRBV4-2 and TRBJ2-1; 10 positions match TRBD2. Unmatched junction bases numbered 19, after V lost 4 bases and J lost 7 bases. Germline V lookup: CDR1 LGHNA, CDR2 YNFKEQ. The CDR3 length is 19 residues. CDR3 nucleotide sequence: TGTGCCAGCAGCCCCCACGCCAGCGGGGGGGCAAAGGTTGAGAATGAGCAGTTCTTC. This codes for CASSPHASGGAKVENEQFF.

The CDR3 loop reads CSVEMPSGDDEQYF. DNA for the CDR3: TGCAGCGTTGAAATGCCCTCAGGGGACGACGAGCAGTACTTC. This rearrangement joins TRBV29-1 to TRBJ2-7; D perhaps matches TRBD1 (6 bases). CDR3 length equals 14 residues. The V end was cut by 2 bases, the J end by 5 bases, with 16 bases between. Germline V gene data show CDR1 as SQVTM and CDR2 as ANQGSEA.

This clone has ten or more counts. The CDR3 DNA follows: TGTGCCAGCAGCTTACAGGGAGGTTCACCCCTCCACTTT. Protein: CASSLQGGSPLHF. J is TRBJ1-6 and V is TRBV7-9; possibly TRBD1 for D (5 bases). The CDR3 runs 13 residues. V lost 2 bases, J lost 9 bases, and 8 bases lay in between. CDR1 is SEHNR and CDR2 is FQNEAQ in the germline V gene (reference sequence). Together with reference TRBV7-9 and TRBJ1-6, the CDR3 gives the full variable domain: DTGVSQNPRHKITKRGQNVTFRCDPISEHNRLYWYRQTLGQGPEFLTYFQNEAQLEKSRLLSDRFSAERPKGSFSTLEIQRTEQGDSAMYLCASSLQGGSPLHFGNGTRLTVT.

The J gene is TRBJ2-7, the V gene TRBV12-3 or TRBV12-4; 11 bases align to TRBD1. The CDR3 has 13 amino acids. After removal of 11 bases from V and 9 bases from J, the junction contained 12 bases not matched to a gene. The chain's CDR3 is CASSGTGGQRQYF. The CDR3, as DNA: TGTGCCTCCTCCGGGACAGGGGGACAGAGGCAGTACTTC.

The chain carries TRBV5-4 and TRBJ2-7; 9 bases align to TRBD2. The germline gives CDR1 SGHNT, CDR2 YYREEE (reference sequence). The CDR3 runs to 14 residues. V was clipped by 2 bases and J by 7 bases; unmatched bases: 7. The DNA for the CDR3 is TGTGCCAGCAGCTTAGGCGGGGGGGAGAAGGAGCAGTACTTC. Translated, it gives CASSLGGGEKEQYF.

The chain combines TRBV7-2 with TRBJ2-5; weak D call: TRBD2 (5 bases). CDR1 and CDR2 from the germline V gene are SGHTA and FQGNSA. The CDR3 spans 17 residues. Trimming stripped 7 bases from V and 3 bases from J, with 24 bases between. The CDR3 region has the DNA TGTGCCAGCACCTCTAGGGTGGACGGACTGAAGAAAGAGACCCAGTACTTC. Translation: CASTSRVDGLKKETQYF.

This clone has just a few counts. The J gene is TRBJ1-6, the V gene TRBV9; TRBD1 matches 10 bases. The CDR3 totals 17 residues. Germline CDR1 is SGDLS and CDR2 is YYNGEE. V shed 3 bases and J 4 bases; nucleotides not matched to a gene: 7. CDR3 nucleotide sequence: TGTGCCAGCAGCGCACACGGGGGACAGGGGTATAATTCACCCCTCCACTTT. This gives the protein CASSAHGGQGYNSPLHF.